In its sample, the clone carrying this T cell receptor (beta chain) was seen many times. Its target is unknown. The data were taken from a study of T cell repertoires in cytomegalovirus infection. Study overall: It can be stated that public TCR beta signatures indicated CMV infection as well as a matching HLA type.

Overall study results and limits: Clonotypes of TCR beta that were HLA-C-restricted and CMV-specific dominated the ex vivo response. Totalled public TCR beta family frequency picked out people who carried CMV plus the relevant HLA.

TCRdb re-derived calls from the reads in MiXCR, one entry per CDR3 protein. Of roughly 640,000 distinct CDR3 sequences in the sample, less than 25% were seen once. This TCR was sampled from a human donor in good health (CMV status not recorded). Some clones in this sample may be carry-over from other donors' samples. The sequencing input was CD8+ T cells from PBMCs.

CDR3 nucleotides: TGTGCCAGCAGCATGGGACAGGGAGCCACTGAAGCTTTCTTT. Protein: CASSMGQGATEAFF. The V call is TRBV7-3, the J call TRBJ1-1; 9 nucleotides agree with TRBD1. Losses at the gene ends were 5 bases for V and 4 bases for J; bases not matched to a gene: 5. The germline gives CDR1 SGHTA, CDR2 FQGTGA. The CDR3 totals 14 residues.